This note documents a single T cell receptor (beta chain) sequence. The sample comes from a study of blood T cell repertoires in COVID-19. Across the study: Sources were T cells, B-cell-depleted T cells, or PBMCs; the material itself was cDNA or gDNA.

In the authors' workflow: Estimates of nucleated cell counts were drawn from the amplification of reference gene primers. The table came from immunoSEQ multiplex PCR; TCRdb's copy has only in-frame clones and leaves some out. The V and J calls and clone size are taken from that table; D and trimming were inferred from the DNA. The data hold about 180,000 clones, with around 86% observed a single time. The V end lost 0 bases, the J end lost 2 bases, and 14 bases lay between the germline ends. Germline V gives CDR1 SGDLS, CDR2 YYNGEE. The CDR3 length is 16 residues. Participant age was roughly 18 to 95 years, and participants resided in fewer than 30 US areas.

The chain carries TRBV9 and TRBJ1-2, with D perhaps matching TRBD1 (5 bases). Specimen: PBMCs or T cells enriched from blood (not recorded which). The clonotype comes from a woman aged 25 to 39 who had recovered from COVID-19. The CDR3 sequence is CASSVGDFNLNYGYTF. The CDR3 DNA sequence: TGTGCCAGCAGCGTAGGGGACTTCAACTTAAACTATGGCTACACCTTC.